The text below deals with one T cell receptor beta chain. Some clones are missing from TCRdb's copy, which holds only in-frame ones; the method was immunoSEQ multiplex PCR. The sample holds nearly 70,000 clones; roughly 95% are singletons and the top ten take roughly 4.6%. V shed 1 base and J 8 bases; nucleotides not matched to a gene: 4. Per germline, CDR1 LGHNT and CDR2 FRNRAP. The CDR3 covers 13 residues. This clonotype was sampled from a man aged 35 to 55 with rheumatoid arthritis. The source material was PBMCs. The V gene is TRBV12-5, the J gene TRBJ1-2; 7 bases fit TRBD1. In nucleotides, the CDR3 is TGTGCTAGTGGTTTGGAACCGGGACAGGGCTACACCTTC. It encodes CASGLEPGQGYTF. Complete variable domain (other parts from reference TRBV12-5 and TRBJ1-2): DARVTQTPRHKVTEMGQEVTMRCQPILGHNTVFWYRQTMMQGLELLAYFRNRAPLDDSGMPKDRFSAEMPDATLATLKIQPSEPRDSAVYFCASGLEPGQGYTFGSGTRLTVV.